This T cell receptor beta chain is drawn from a study of T cells in Graves' hyperthyroidism and ophthalmopathy (dated by TCRdb to about 2019). Context from the whole study: Peripheral blood was sampled at the time of initial diagnosis, prior to any treatment. The paper reports TCR Vbeta CDR3 sequencing of approximately 130 peripheral blood samples: under 45 ophthalmopathy, over 70 hyperthyroidism and around 17 progressor patients. Once sampling was done, hyperthyroidism patients were given methimazole at a starting dose of 30 mg daily, whereas ophthalmopathy patients were given high-dose intravenous methylprednisolone. In addition, the study compared T-cell repertoires in thyroid tissue and in blood from roughly 6 Graves' hyperthyroidism patients. The roughly 91 discovery patients were randomly divided into training and test sets at a 7:3 ratio. Prospective prediction of ophthalmopathy was tested in an independent validation cohort of some 20 hyperthyroidism patients and 17 patients who later progressed to ophthalmopathy. A discovery cohort of roughly 96 patients, 43 with Graves' ophthalmopathy and approximately 55 with stable Graves' hyperthyroidism, was used to find distinguishing TCR V-J signatures. Beyond this particular receptor, the publication reports: A model built on a 13 V-J signature distinguished ophthalmopathy from stable hyperthyroidism, reaching around 88% sensitivity and 81.08% specificity in cross-validation and 80%/75% in testing. Sample size was not statistically predetermined, and blinding of investigators to group allocation was not performed. In validation, progression to ophthalmopathy was predicted by the model with nearly 71% sensitivity and around 76% specificity, a median of roughly 6.4 months before onset. Most expanded thyroid clonotypes (frequency above 0.001) were also found in blood, which suggests that blood repertoires may mirror thyroid immune responses.

A patient counted as having stable Graves' hyperthyroidism if no progression to ophthalmopathy occurred over 18 months of follow-up. The hyperthyroidism patients were between 18 and 65 years old and newly diagnosed, with a disease duration of less than 2 months. Exclusion was applied to patients with uncontrolled infections, other autoimmune diseases, pregnancy or lactation. Clinical symptoms, serum thyroxine and TRAb, thyroid ultrasound, and orbital computed tomography formed the basis for the diagnoses. Ficoll-Paque density gradient centrifugation was used to isolate PBMCs from around 9.1 ml of fresh peripheral blood. Trizol reagent was used to extract total RNA, and RNA quality was then checked on an Agilent 2100 Bioanalyzer. To note about this clonotype: Which antigen it targets is not known. Base qualities are not provided; no much larger clone lies one nucleotide away.

TCR beta CDR3 regions were amplified from RNA transcripts. The TCR CDR3 was subjected to a first round of RT-PCR using the HTBI primer set and the Qiagen OneStep RT-PCR kit. A second multiplex PCR round built the libraries, followed by size selection and purification. The libraries were sequenced on an Illumina HiSeq2000 using paired-end 100 bp reads. As for how the authors treated the data: SOAPnuke was used to process the raw data, with reads discarded if the reads contained adapters or uncalled bases, had a mean Phred below 15, or lacked an exact constant-primer or identifier match. COPE v1.2.5 was used to merge high-quality paired reads, and clonotypes were defined as unique nucleotide sequences. MiTCR v1.1 was used to align the clonotypes against IMGT TRBV, TRBD and TRBJ reference segments. The analysis included only V-J combinations with a frequency above 0.0001, which together covered approximately 99% of the repertoires. The TCS score was defined as the ratio of F50 (clonal expansion) to E x V (chaos), calculated using BLOSUM62-based TCRdist between CDR3 peptides within each V-J. Welch's t-statistics and random forest reduced roughly 530 V-J features to roughly 13, which were used in a naive Bayes classifier (R e1071). Using fastp trimming at Q25 and MiXCR clonotype assembly, TCRdb reanalyzed the public sequencing data and kept in-frame beta chains. Every entry covers one CDR3 protein and lists the most common genes and DNA from its rows. TCRdb's processing, not the authors', yielded these V and J calls. For this sample there are about 560,000 distinct CDR3 sequences; approximately 15% appear just once. Jointly, the top ten make up 15% to 20% of the sample.

The source material was blood. The TCR comes from a young woman with Graves' hyperthyroidism.

The CDR3 amino acid sequence is: CASSRRGGGELFF. The base sequence is TGTGCCAGCAGCCGAAGGGGGGGAGGAGAGCTGTTTTTT. The chain was built from TRBV3-1 and TRBJ2-2, and possibly TRBD2, on 7 matching bases. V lost 4 bases and J lost 11 bases; the stretch between them is 14 bases long. Spanning cysteine to phenylalanine, the CDR3 consists of 13 amino acids. Kept here is only the CDR3 DNA, which spans 39 bases and is read in frame from base 1. Looking up the germline V gene (reference sequence) yields CDR1 LGHDT and CDR2 YNNKEL. Where the CDR3 stops, the reference TRBV3-1 and TRBJ2-2 genes take over; the full variable domain is DTAVSQTPKYLVTQMGNDKSIKCEQNLGHDTMYWYKQDSKKFLKIMFSYNNKELIINETVPNRFSPKSPDKAHLNLHINSLELGDSAVYFCASSRRGGGELFFGEGSRLTVL.